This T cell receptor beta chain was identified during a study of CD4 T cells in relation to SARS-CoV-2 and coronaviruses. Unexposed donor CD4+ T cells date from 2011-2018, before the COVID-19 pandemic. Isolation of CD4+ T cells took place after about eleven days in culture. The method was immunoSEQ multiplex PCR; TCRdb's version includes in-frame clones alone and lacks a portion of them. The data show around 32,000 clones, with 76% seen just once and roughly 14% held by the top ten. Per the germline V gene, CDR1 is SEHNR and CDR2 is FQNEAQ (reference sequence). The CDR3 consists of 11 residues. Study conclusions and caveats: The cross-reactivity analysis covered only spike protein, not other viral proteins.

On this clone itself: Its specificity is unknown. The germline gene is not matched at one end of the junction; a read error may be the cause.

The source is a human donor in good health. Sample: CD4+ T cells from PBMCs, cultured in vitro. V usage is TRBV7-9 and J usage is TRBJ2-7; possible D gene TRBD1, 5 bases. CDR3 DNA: TGTGCCAGCGGTCGGACATTGGAATTTCACTTC. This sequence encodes CASGRTLEFHF.